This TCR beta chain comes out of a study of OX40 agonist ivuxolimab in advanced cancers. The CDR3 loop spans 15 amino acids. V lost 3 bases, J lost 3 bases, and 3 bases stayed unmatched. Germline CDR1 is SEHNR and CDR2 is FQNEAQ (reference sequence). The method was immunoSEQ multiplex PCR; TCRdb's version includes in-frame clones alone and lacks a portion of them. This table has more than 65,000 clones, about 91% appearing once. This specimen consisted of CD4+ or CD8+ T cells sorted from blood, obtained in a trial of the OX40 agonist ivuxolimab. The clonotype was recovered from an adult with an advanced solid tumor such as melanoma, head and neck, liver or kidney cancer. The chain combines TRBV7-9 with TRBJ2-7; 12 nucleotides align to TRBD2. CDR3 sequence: CASSFLTSGSYEQYF. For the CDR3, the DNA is TGTGCCAGCAGCTTTCTGACTAGCGGGAGCTACGAGCAGTACTTC.